This T cell receptor (beta chain) was profiled in a study of beta chain features in type 1 diabetes. General study points: Highly expressing activated T cells could be over-counted with a cDNA template. HLA effects on TCRB rearrangement stayed unresolved here. When Type 1 diabetes patients were examined, their TCRB CDR3s proved moderately but significantly shorter in all four CD4+ subsets.

Expressed TCRB transcripts were sequenced, since all the RNA that had been isolated was reverse transcribed. The table came from immunoSEQ multiplex PCR; TCRdb's copy has only in-frame clones and leaves some out. The sample shows roughly 160,000 clones, 7.8% of them seen only once. The CDR3 spans 14 residues. V dropped 1 base and J dropped 4 bases, with 10 bases sitting between them. CDR1 is SGHDN, CDR2 FVKESK, per germline. This clone was counted a few times. The antigen remains unidentified. One heparinised draw, averaging roughly 0.12 L, was taken per donor. Using CD45RO/CCR7/CD25/CD127/CD95/CD27, CD4+ naive, central memory, regulatory and stem cell-like memory cells were sorted.

The chain combines TRBV14 with TRBJ1-2; D call uncertain. This sequence was found in a woman aged 40 to 50 with type 1 diabetes. The sequenced sample was central memory CD4+ T cells from blood. The CDR3 spells CASSQAAEVYGYTF. CDR3 nucleotides: TGTGCCAGCAGCCAAGCTGCGGAGGTCTATGGCTACACCTTC.